This T cell receptor (beta chain) originates from a study of cytotoxic CD8 clonotypes in ibrutinib-treated CLL. As for the study in general: The cohort had over nine relapsed/refractory and some 16 treatment-naive patients, 17 IGHV unmutated. Whole-study findings and limits: Higher clonality was seen at ibrutinib response and a return toward baseline at progression. Sustained-remission patients were sampled at one set of times and progressing patients at different ones.

This clone occurred a few times. Its antigen is currently unknown. The germline V and J ends were trimmed by 8 bases and 5 bases, with 10 bases remaining between them. This CDR3 comprises 11 residues. Germline assignment: CDR1 WSHSY and CDR2 SAAADI. The sequencing depth, 1 in 200,000 to 1 in 1 million T cells, was the target. Only in-frame clones appear in the TCRdb table, and some are missing; sequencing was by immunoSEQ multiplex PCR. The repertoire holds under 45,000 clones, with 55% to 80% as singletons. The TCR originated in a human donor with chronic lymphocytic leukemia. The sequences come from PBMCs, collected at disease progression, from a patient treated with ibrutinib. The chain couples TRBV10-2 to TRBJ2-7, with D tentatively TRBD2 (5 bases). The CDR3 bases are TGCGCCAGCGGGCGGCGGGACGAGCAGTACTTC. Translation: CASGRRDEQYF.